The following is a TCR beta chain sequence with its context. Its matching antigen is unknown. Method: immunoSEQ multiplex PCR; TCRdb's copy keeps in-frame clones and lacks some. The sample has about 960,000 clones; roughly 72% are singletons. This sample is part of a study of shared clonotypes between healthy human individuals. Study background: CD8 memory received one plate per donor, CD8 naive two, CD4 memory three and CD4 naive three. Overall study findings and caveats: Large sequencing depth failed to make sorted-subset sequencing complete, rarefaction showed. Estimated richness values were generally larger in naive subsets than in memory subsets.

V was cut by 5 bases and J by 10 bases, with 12 bases left in between. Germline assignment: CDR1 SQVTM and CDR2 ANQGSEA. CDR3 length: 11 amino acids. This TCR was recovered from a man aged 18 to 29 in good health. The rearrangement joins TRBV29-1 to TRBJ2-1; maybe TRBD2 (6 bases). Sequencing was done on a sample of memory CD4+ T cells sorted from blood. Sample subset: CD45RA-negative fraction. The CDR3: CSVQPGAEQFF. CDR3 bases: TGCAGCGTTCAGCCGGGAGCCGAGCAGTTCTTC.